These 31 T cell receptor beta chains share one sample of origin, sequenced in a study of Graves' ophthalmopathy and Graves' hyperthyroidism. Amplification targeted the TCR beta CDR3 regions, with RNA transcripts as the source material. Second-round multiplex PCR came after first-round RT-PCR with HTBI primers. One entry per CDR3 protein, called by TCRdb with MiXCR from the multiplex PCR reads. This table has approximately 540,000 distinct CDR3 sequences, under 45% appearing once. The sequenced material came from peripheral blood or thyroid tissue (not recorded which). All receptors derive from an adult man with Graves' hyperthyroidism.

Worth noting for this clonotype: Since a much larger clone is just one base distant, this may be a read error. The chain has TRBV7-2 and TRBJ1-4; 7 positions match TRBD1. Germline CDR1 and CDR2: SGHTA and FQGNSA. The CDR3 runs 15 residues. In DNA form, the CDR3 reads TGTGCCAGCAGCTTACAGGGGGGGGGTAATGGAAAACTGTTTTTT. Translation gives CASSLQGGGNGKLFF.

The chain has TRBV7-3 and TRBJ1-4; perhaps TRBD1 as D (6 bases). Germline CDR1 reads SGHTA; CDR2 reads FQGTGA. The CDR3 is 15 amino acids. V lost 2 bases and J lost 9, with 16 bases in between. Written as DNA, the CDR3 is TGTGCCAGCAGCTTATCCCAGGGGAAGCATAAAAAACTGTTTTTT. Its translation: CASSLSQGKHKKLFF.

This clonotype was seen many times. The chain links TRBV29-1 to TRBJ2-7; D remains ambiguous. CDR3 length equals 11 residues. Trimming removed 5 bases at V and 3 bases at J, with 8 bases between. Germline V gene data show CDR1 as SQVTM and CDR2 as ANQGSEA. CDR3 region: CSVPKGYEQYF. For the CDR3, the DNA is TGCAGCGTTCCTAAGGGCTACGAGCAGTACTTC.

The CDR3 loop is CASKGLGSYNEQFF. The CDR3 nucleotides are TGTGCCAGCAAGGGTTTGGGCAGCTACAATGAGCAGTTCTTC. V usage is TRBV2 and J usage is TRBJ2-1; D not resolved. The CDR3 extends over 14 amino acids. Germline CDR1 SNHLY, CDR2 FYNNEI. Trimming shortened V by 7 bases and J by 3 bases, and 13 bases separated the two germline ends.

This clonotype has just a few counts. J is TRBJ2-7 and V is TRBV5-6, with a possible D match to TRBD1 (6 bases). CDR1 SGHDT and CDR2 YYEEEE come from the germline V gene. The CDR3 contains 14 residues. V dropped 3 bases and J dropped 4 bases, with 14 bases sitting between them. The CDR3 nucleotides are TGTGCCAGCAGCTCACAGGGAGAAAATTACGAGCAGTACTTC. It yields the protein CASSSQGENYEQYF.

V and J are TRBV15 and TRBJ2-7; TRBD1 aligns across 7 bases. The end of the DNA fits TRBJ2-1 better, so the J call may be wrong. Germline CDR1 LNHNV, CDR2 YYDKDF (reference sequence). This CDR3 region has 13 residues. The CDR3 is CATSGTVYNEQFF. Written as DNA, the CDR3 is TGTGCCACCAGCGGGACAGTCTACAATGAGCAGTTCTTC.

This clonotype was recorded many times. This CDR3 reads CASSDRARETQYF. The CDR3 DNA sequence: TGTGCCAGCAGTGACAGGGCGAGAGAGACCCAGTACTTC. The rearrangement links TRBV6-1 to TRBJ2-5; a weak D match, TRBD1 (5 bases). V lost 3 bases and J 4 bases, leaving 9 bases between the germline ends. Germline V gene lookup returns CDR1 MNHNS and CDR2 SASEGT. The CDR3 is 13 residues long.

Worth noting for this clonotype: Its ends do not fully match the called genes, so a read error is possible. This chain connects TRBV7-2 to TRBJ2-5, with D maybe TRBD2 (6 bases). The assigned J gene may be wrong: the sequence end matches TRBJ2-1 better. Per the germline V gene, CDR1 is SGHTA and CDR2 is FQGNSA. CDR3 length: 15 amino acids. Here the CDR3 DNA reads TGCGCCAGCAGCTTGGTGGGGGAGGCCCACAATGAGCAGTTCTTC. This translates into CASSLVGEAHNEQFF.

This clonotype has a count of ten or more. V and J are TRBV7-8 and TRBJ2-6, with 9 bases aligning to TRBD1. The CDR3 loop spans 18 amino acids. J gave up 0 bases and V 5 bases, and 8 bases lay outside the gene matches. Germline lookup yields CDR1 SGHVS and CDR2 FQNEAQ. In DNA form, the CDR3 reads TGTGCCAGCAGCGTCACCGGGACAGGGTACTCTGGGGCCAACGTCCTGACTTTC. Translation gives CASSVTGTGYSGANVLTF. Full variable domain (remainder filled in from reference TRBV7-8 and TRBJ2-6): GAGVSQSPRYKVAKRGQDVALRCDPISGHVSLFWYQQALGQGPEFLTYFQNEAQLDKSGLPSDRFFAERPEGSVSTLKIQRTQQEDSAVYLCASSVTGTGYSGANVLTFGAGSRLTVL.

This chain uses TRBV25-1 with TRBJ2-1; TRBD2 is a possible D gene (6 bases). CDR3 length: 14 residues. Between the trimmed V and J ends, which lost 3 bases and 7 bases, there was a span of 13 bases. Germline CDR1 and CDR2: MGHDK and SYGVNS. The CDR3 nucleotides are TGTGCCAGCAGTGAGGCCAGGCGGGGAAATGAGCAGTTCTTC. Translated, it gives CASSEARRGNEQFF.

This clonotype has more than one count but fewer than ten. The chain carries TRBV7-9 and TRBJ2-3; 7 bases line up with TRBD2. The junction had 5 bases not matched to a gene; V was cut back by 3 bases and J by 5 bases. CDR1 and CDR2 (germline): SEHNR, FQNEAQ (reference sequence). The CDR3 is 14 amino acids. CDR3 nucleotides: TGTGCCAGCAGCTTGGCGGGAGTCGTAGATACGCAGTATTTT. It specifies CASSLAGVVDTQYF.

As to this clonotype: The conserved phenylalanine or tryptophan is not found at the CDR3 terminus, so this likely reflects a read error. This sequence joins TRBV2 and TRBJ1-2; 10 bases are a match to TRBD1. The trim removed 0 bases at V and 8 bases at J, leaving 6 bases unmatched. From germline, CDR1 is SNHLY and CDR2 FYNNEI. The CDR3 loop spans 15 amino acids. For the CDR3, the DNA is TGTGCCAGCAGTGAAGCTGTGACAGGGGGCTACGGCTACACCCTC. The encoded protein is CASSEAVTGGYGYTL.

In this sample, this clonotype turned up many times. The genes are TRBV7-9 and TRBJ1-2; the match to TRBD1 covers 7 bases. V dropped 1 base and J dropped 7; count of bases not matched to a gene: 3. CDR3 length: 13 amino acids. The V gene's germline CDR1 is SEHNR and CDR2 FQNEAQ (reference sequence). The CDR3: CASSLERGPGYTF. As DNA, the CDR3 is TGTGCCAGCAGCTTAGAGAGGGGGCCTGGCTACACCTTC.

A remark on this clonotype: A much larger clone lies one base from this, so it may be a read error. The V gene is TRBV4-1, the J gene TRBJ2-5; D remains ambiguous. The germline V gene encodes CDR1 MGHRA and CDR2 YSYEKL. This CDR3 region has 16 residues. For the CDR3, the DNA is TGCGCCGGCAGCCAAGTGTCGGTAGCCATCCAAGAGACCCAGTACTTC. This translates into CAGSQVSVAIQETQYF.

This clonotype has a count of ten or more. J is TRBJ1-5 and V is TRBV20-1; the match to TRBD1 covers 7 bases. Trimming at V came to 5 bases and at J to 2 bases, leaving 6 bases not matched to a gene. CDR1 is DFQATT and CDR2 is SNEGSKA in the germline V gene (reference sequence). The CDR3 extends over 14 amino acids. CDR3: CSADRAGGNQPQHF. The DNA of the CDR3 is TGCAGTGCTGACAGGGCCGGGGGCAATCAGCCCCAGCATTTT.

There are a few counts of this clonotype. The chain links TRBV5-5 to TRBJ1-1, with D possibly being TRBD1 (5 bases). CDR1 is SGHKS and CDR2 is YYEKEE in the germline V gene (reference sequence). V shed 2 bases and J shed 0 bases, with 14 bases lying between them. The CDR3 is made up of 16 amino acids. The CDR3 DNA is TGTGCCAGCAGCTTACAACCGGGACCGTTGAACACTGAAGCTTTCTTT. It encodes CASSLQPGPLNTEAFF.

The chain combines TRBV30 with TRBJ1-3; no clear D. The CDR3 spans 11 residues. V was cut by 5 bases and J by 4 bases, with 6 bases left in between. Germline V lookup: CDR1 GTSNPN, CDR2 SVGIG (reference sequence). The DNA for the CDR3 is TGTGCCTGGTCTTCCGGAAACACCATATATTTT. Translating it yields CAWSSGNTIYF.

Points on this clonotype: A much larger clone lies a single base off, so this may be a read error. The chain joins TRBV6-1 to TRBJ2-5; D is possibly TRBD2 (6 bases). Germline lookup yields CDR1 MNHNS and CDR2 SASEGT. CDR3 length: 14 amino acids. CDR3 sequence: CACSIQGGGETQYF. The CDR3 bases are TGTGCCTGCAGTATCCAGGGAGGTGGAGAGACCCAGTACTTC.

This clonotype was found once. The chain uses TRBV7-9 and TRBJ1-2; no firm D call. The length of the CDR3 is 16 residues. V lost 4 bases, J lost 0 bases, and 15 bases lay in between. CDR1 and CDR2 from the germline V gene are SEHNR and FQNEAQ (reference sequence). CDR3 nucleotide sequence: TGTGCCAGCAGCTCCCTAGGACGAAAAGCTAACTATGGCTACACCTTC. Translated: CASSSLGRKANYGYTF.

This clonotype turned up a few times. The chain has TRBV11-2 and TRBJ2-7; D perhaps matches TRBD2 (6 bases). The ends were cut back, 3 bases at V and 4 bases at J, with 13 bases in the middle. The V gene's germline CDR1 is SGHAT and CDR2 FQNNGV. The CDR3 contains 14 residues. For the CDR3, the DNA is TGTGCCAGCAGCTTCGGGGGAGCGGTGTACGAGCAGTACTTC. It is translated as CASSFGGAVYEQYF.

This clonotype turned up a few times. The chain uses TRBV11-2 and TRBJ2-7; tentative D call: TRBD2 (7 bases). V was shortened by 3 bases and J by 6 bases, with 15 bases between the two germline ends. From germline, CDR1 is SGHAT and CDR2 FQNNGV. The CDR3 totals 14 residues. CDR3 nucleotides: TGTGCCAGCAGCTTCGGGGGGCAGGTCCGCGAGCAGTACTTC. This gives the protein CASSFGGQVREQYF.

On this clonotype: A clone one base away is much larger, so this may be a read error. The rearrangement uses TRBV6-5 and TRBJ2-7; 7 bases map to TRBD2. With V trimmed by 6 bases and J by 7 bases, 21 bases remained unmatched. CDR1 MNHEY and CDR2 SVGAGI come from the germline V gene. The CDR3 contains 17 residues. CDR3 region: CASRATRGTTTRWEQYF. CDR3 in DNA: TGTGCCAGCAGGGCCACCCGGGGGACTACCACTCGGTGGGAGCAGTACTTC.

The chain uses TRBV6-1 and TRBJ1-4, with 9 bases lining up with TRBD1. The V segment lost 1 base and the J segment 5 bases; nucleotides outside the gene matches: 11. Germline CDR1 is MNHNS and CDR2 is SASEGT. The CDR3 totals 18 residues. Here the CDR3 reads CASSEGIGVGTGNEKLFF. Here the CDR3 DNA reads TGTGCCAGCAGTGAAGGGATCGGGGTTGGGACAGGGAATGAAAAACTGTTTTTT.

This clonotype has at least ten counts. This chain connects TRBV7-2 to TRBJ2-7; D assignment may be TRBD1 or TRBD2 (6 bases each). The CDR3 has 15 residues. Germline V gives CDR1 SGHTA, CDR2 FQGNSA. With 3 bases removed from V and 2 bases from J, the gap between germline ends came to 14 bases. In nucleotides, the CDR3 is TGTGCCAGCAGCTTGGGGCGGGACATCCCCTACGAGCAGTACTTC. Its translation: CASSLGRDIPYEQYF.

The chain recombines TRBV29-1 with TRBJ1-2, with TRBD1 as a possible D gene (5 bases). This CDR3 is built from 16 residues. Germline CDR1 is SQVTM and CDR2 is ANQGSEA. V dropped 1 base and J dropped 0 bases, with 15 bases sitting between them. This CDR3 reads CSVEGGHDTANYGYTF. The CDR3 nucleotides are TGCAGCGTTGAAGGAGGACACGACACCGCTAACTATGGCTACACCTTC.

This clonotype was recorded a few times. This chain connects TRBV9 to TRBJ1-3, with TRBD1 as a possible D gene (6 bases). Germline V gives CDR1 SGDLS, CDR2 YYNGEE. This CDR3 spans 17 amino acids. V gave up 0 bases and J gave up 0 bases, with 13 bases separating them. The DNA for the CDR3 is TGTGCCAGCAGCGTAGGCGCCGGGGGCGACTCTGGAAACACCATATATTTT. Amino acids: CASSVGAGGDSGNTIYF.

CDR3 amino acids: CASSGWTEFMDTQYF. CDR3 nucleotide sequence: TGTGCCAGCAGCGGATGGACAGAGTTCATGGATACGCAGTATTTT. The chain links TRBV7-9 to TRBJ2-3; maybe TRBD1 (6 bases). Germline CDR1 is SEHNR and CDR2 is FQNEAQ (reference sequence). V lost 5 bases and J lost 6, with 18 bases in between. This CDR3 is 15 amino acids long.

This clonotype was observed at least ten times. This rearrangement joins TRBV9 to TRBJ2-2, with a possible D match to TRBD2 (5 bases). Germline-derived CDR1 and CDR2 are SGDLS and YYNGEE. This CDR3 has 13 residues. V lost 5 bases and J lost 6, with 11 bases in between. The CDR3 loop reads CASREGLAGELFF. The CDR3 DNA reads TGTGCCAGCAGAGAGGGTCTCGCCGGGGAGCTGTTTTTT.

This clonotype was recorded at least ten times. At one of its ends the junction is not consistent with the germline gene, which may arise from a read error. The chain joins TRBV5-1 to TRBJ2-2; D gene unclear. Germline V lookup: CDR1 SGHRS, CDR2 YFSETQ. CDR3 size: 12 residues. CDR3 DNA sequence: TGTGCCAGCAGCGAGAACACCGGGGAGCTGTTTTTT. Its translation is CASSENTGELFF.

This clonotype appeared many times. The CDR3 reads CASSYWATGRNSPLHF. CDR3 DNA sequence: TGTGCCAGCAGTTACTGGGCAACAGGGAGAAATTCACCCCTCCACTTT. V is TRBV6-5 and J is TRBJ1-6, with D perhaps matching TRBD1 (6 bases). The CDR3 loop spans 16 amino acids. V lost 1 base and J 7 bases, leaving 14 bases between the germline ends. Germline V gene data show CDR1 as MNHEY and CDR2 as SVGAGI.

This clonotype has at least ten counts. V is TRBV10-2 and J is TRBJ1-6, with no clear D. V lost 3 bases to trimming and J lost 4 bases, with 10 bases between them. In germline, CDR1 is WSHSY, CDR2 SAAADI. This CDR3 region has 15 residues. CDR3 sequence (DNA): TGCGCCAGCAGTGAACGGACGGGATATAATTCACCCCTCCACTTT. Its protein is CASSERTGYNSPLHF.